This TCR beta chain was identified in a study of blood T cell repertoires in COVID-19. Study at large: T cells, B-cell-depleted T cells, or PBMCs supplied cDNA or gDNA.

The CDR3 length is 12 residues. CDR1 and CDR2 from the germline V gene are LGHDT and YNNKEL (reference sequence). Trimming cost V 1 base and J 9 bases, with 7 bases left between them. The repertoire was sequenced with immunoSEQ multiplex PCR; TCRdb's copy has only in-frame clones and lacks some. Of hundreds of thousands of clones listed, around 90% are singletons. This receptor was obtained from a woman aged 18-29 years with acute or convalescent COVID-19. The chain employs TRBV3-1 (or the pseudogene TRBV3-2) and TRBJ1-5; unclear D gene. Sequenced input: peripheral blood. CDR3: CASSQGLGPQHF. In DNA, the CDR3 is TGTGCCAGCAGCCAAGGACTCGGGCCCCAGCATTTT.